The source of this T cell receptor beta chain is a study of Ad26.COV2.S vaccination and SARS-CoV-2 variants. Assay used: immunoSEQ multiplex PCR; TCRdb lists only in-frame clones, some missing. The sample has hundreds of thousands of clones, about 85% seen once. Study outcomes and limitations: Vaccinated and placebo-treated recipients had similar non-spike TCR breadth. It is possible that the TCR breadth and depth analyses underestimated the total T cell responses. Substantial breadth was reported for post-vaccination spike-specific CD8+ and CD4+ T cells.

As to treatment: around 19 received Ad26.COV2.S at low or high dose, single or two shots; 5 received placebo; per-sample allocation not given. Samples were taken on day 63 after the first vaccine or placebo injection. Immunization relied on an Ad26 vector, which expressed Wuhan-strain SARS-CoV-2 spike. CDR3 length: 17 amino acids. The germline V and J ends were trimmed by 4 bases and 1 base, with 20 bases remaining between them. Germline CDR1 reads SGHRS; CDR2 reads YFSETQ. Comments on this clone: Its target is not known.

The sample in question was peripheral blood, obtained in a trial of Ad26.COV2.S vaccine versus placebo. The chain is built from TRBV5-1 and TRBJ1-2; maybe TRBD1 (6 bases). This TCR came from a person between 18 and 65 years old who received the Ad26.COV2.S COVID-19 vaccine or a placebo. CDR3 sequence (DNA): TGCGCCAGCAGCATTGGACAGCGAGCCCTAGGTAACTATGGCTACACCTTC. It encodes CASSIGQRALGNYGYTF.